These 12 T cell receptor beta chains originate from one sample sequenced in a study of cytomegalovirus exposure and HLA in healthy donors. In the PCR, 60 Vbeta and 13 Jbeta primers were used. Clones were read by immunoSEQ multiplex PCR, and TCRdb kept only the in-frame ones, dropping some. The table has 150,000 to 200,000 clones, 78% seen once. The sample comprised PBMCs. The source is a woman in her thirties or forties in good health and CMV-seronegative.

The chain combines TRBV5-6 with TRBJ1-2; the D gene is possibly TRBD1 (5 bases). V was clipped by 3 bases and J by 2 bases, with 11 bases between them. The CDR3 loop spans 14 amino acids. Germline V gene sequence: CDR1 SGHDT, CDR2 YYEEEE. The CDR3 coding sequence is TGTGCCAGCAGCTGGGAGGGGTTCAACTATGGCTACACCTTC. It is translated as CASSWEGFNYGYTF.

V usage is TRBV5-1 and J usage is TRBJ2-1; D perhaps matches TRBD1 (5 bases). Germline CDR1 SGHRS, CDR2 YFSETQ. V lost 0 bases and J lost 6, with 19 bases in between. The CDR3 has 17 amino acids. This CDR3 is CASSLAVGPGYGNEQFF. The CDR3 DNA follows: TGCGCCAGCAGCTTGGCCGTCGGGCCAGGGTACGGCAATGAGCAGTTCTTC.

The rearrangement joins TRBV15 to TRBJ1-6; D may be TRBD1 (5 bases). The ends were cut back, 1 base at V and 5 bases at J, with 12 bases in the middle. This CDR3 has 16 amino acids. Per germline, CDR1 LNHNV and CDR2 YYDKDF (reference sequence). The CDR3 sequence: CATSRGGGGDNSPLHF. The CDR3 DNA is TGTGCCACCAGCAGAGGAGGCGGGGGTGATAATTCACCCCTCCACTTT.

In DNA, the CDR3 is TGCAGCGTAAGGACAACGTATAATGAAAAACTGTTTTTT. It translates to CSVRTTYNEKLFF. The V gene is TRBV29-1, the J gene TRBJ1-4; D may be TRBD1 (5 bases). V gave up 6 bases and J gave up 4 bases, with 12 bases separating them. CDR3 length: 13 amino acids. From germline, CDR1 is SQVTM and CDR2 ANQGSEA.

The chain combines TRBV28 with TRBJ2-1; 7 nucleotides align to TRBD1. The CDR3 extends over 12 amino acids. Germline trimming cut 4 bases from V and 15 bases from J; bases unmatched to any gene: 9. CDR1 MDHEN and CDR2 SYDVKM come from the germline V gene. CDR3 bases: TGTGCCAGCAGTTCTTCCGGGACAGCGCGGTTCTTC. Translation gives CASSSSGTARFF.

This clone was picked up one time. The chain employs TRBV29-1 and TRBJ2-5; 7 bases match TRBD2. This CDR3 is built from 15 residues. V lost 1 base and J lost 4; bases outside the gene matches: 9. The germline V gene has CDR1 SQVTM and CDR2 ANQGSEA. CDR3 nucleotide sequence: TGCAGCGTTGAAGGAAAGCAAGGCGGGGGAGAGACCCAGTACTTC. Its protein product is CSVEGKQGGGETQYF.

The V gene is TRBV7-6, the J gene TRBJ2-1, with D perhaps TRBD1 (6 bases). The germline V gene encodes CDR1 SGHVS and CDR2 FNYEAQ. V shed 4 bases and J shed 2 bases, with 15 bases lying between them. This CDR3 is built from 16 residues. CDR3 in DNA: TGTGCCAGCAGCTCCGGGACAACCGACACCTACAATGAGCAGTTCTTC. Its translation: CASSSGTTDTYNEQFF. The full variable domain, with the rest looked up from reference TRBV7-6 and TRBJ2-1, is GAGVSQSPRYKVTKRGQDVALRCDPISGHVSLYWYRQALGQGPEFLTYFNYEAQQDKSGLPNDRFSAERPEGSISTLTIQRTEQRDSAMYRCASSSGTTDTYNEQFFGPGTRLTVL.

The gene calls are TRBV5-1 and TRBJ1-4, with D hard to call. The CDR3 runs 16 residues. Germline CDR1 is SGHRS and CDR2 is YFSETQ. V was cut by 0 bases and J by 0 bases, with 9 bases left in between. The CDR3 nucleotides read TGCGCCAGCAGCTTGGACCTGGGCTCAACTAATGAAAAACTGTTTTTT. Amino acids: CASSLDLGSTNEKLFF.

This clone has just a few counts. The rearrangement links TRBV6-5 to TRBJ2-7; D gene uncertain. The ends were cut back, 0 bases at V and 3 bases at J, with 6 bases in the middle. This CDR3 region has 13 residues. Germline V gene data show CDR1 as MNHEY and CDR2 as SVGAGI. This CDR3 reads CASSYSNFYEQYF. In DNA, the CDR3 is TGTGCCAGCAGTTACTCGAACTTCTACGAGCAGTACTTC.

The chain is built from TRBV6-4 and TRBJ2-3; TRBD2 might be the D (5 bases). V was clipped by 5 bases and J by 1 base, with 19 bases between them. The CDR3 covers 17 residues. Germline V gene sequence: CDR1 MRHNA, CDR2 SNTAGT. For the CDR3, the DNA is TGTGCCAGCAGTCGTCACCCCACTAGTGGAGGCACAGATACGCAGTATTTT. Residues: CASSRHPTSGGTDTQYF.

The chain has TRBV6-5 and TRBJ2-7; D not resolved. This CDR3 is built from 12 residues. V was pared by 0 bases and J by 6 bases, with 6 bases between. Germline V gene sequence: CDR1 MNHEY, CDR2 SVGAGI. The CDR3 bases are TGTGCCAGCAGTTACTCGACAAGCGAGCAGTACTTC. This sequence encodes CASSYSTSEQYF.

Here the CDR3 DNA reads TGTGCCAGCAGCGGCCCAGACAGGGGTACTGAAGCTTTCTTT. Protein: CASSGPDRGTEAFF. This chain joins TRBV5-6 and TRBJ1-1; 8 bases map to TRBD1. With 4 bases clipped from V and 5 bases from J, the junction kept 7 bases outside the gene matches. Per the germline V gene, CDR1 is SGHDT and CDR2 is YYEEEE. The CDR3 contains 14 residues.